A selection of T cell receptor beta chains follows, all from one sample in a study of blood T cell repertoires in COVID-19. TCRdb's table, derived via immunoSEQ multiplex PCR, lists solely in-frame clones and lacks some. The repertoire holds about 69,000 clones, with less than 90% as singletons. The specimen was peripheral blood. These receptors were collected from a man older than 75 with acute or convalescent COVID-19. CDR3s include the opening cysteine and the closing phenylalanine or tryptophan. Each record gives: J gene, D gene, clone size, V gene, CDR3 DNA, CDR3 protein. D genes are given only for firm matches. Size is stated for part of the rows, as once, few or many counts, or as a class when the clone is expanded.

J gene: TRBJ1-1
D gene: .
clone size: .
V gene: TRBV6-2/TRBV6-3
CDR3 DNA: TGTGCCAGCAGTCCCGGGGCTGAAGCTTTCTTT
CDR3 protein: CASSPGAEAFF

J gene: TRBJ1-4
D gene: TRBD1
clone size: .
V gene: TRBV19
CDR3 DNA: TGTGCCAGTAGTATTACGGACAGGGGGCCAAAACTGTTTTTT
CDR3 protein: CASSITDRGPKLFF

J gene: TRBJ2-7
D gene: .
clone size: .
V gene: TRBV6-2/TRBV6-3
CDR3 DNA: TGTGCCAGCAGTTACTCCAGGGGCTACGAGCAGTACTTC
CDR3 protein: CASSYSRGYEQYF

J gene: TRBJ1-6
D gene: TRBD1
clone size: .
V gene: TRBV27
CDR3 DNA: TGTGCCAGCAATGACAGGGGATATAATTCACCCCTCCACTTT
CDR3 protein: CASNDRGYNSPLHF

J gene: TRBJ1-4
D gene: TRBD1
clone size: .
V gene: TRBV6-5
CDR3 DNA: TGTGCCAGCAGCCGGGACAGGGATGAAAAACTGTTTTTT
CDR3 protein: CASSRDRDEKLFF

J gene: TRBJ1-2
D gene: TRBD1
clone size: .
V gene: TRBV7-2
CDR3 DNA: TGTGCCAGCACCTGGACAGGGACCCACTATGGCTACACCTTC
CDR3 protein: CASTWTGTHYGYTF

J gene: TRBJ1-2
D gene: TRBD1
clone size: .
V gene: TRBV4-3
CDR3 DNA: TGCGCCAGCAGCCCAGGACAGGGCGCTAACTATGGCTACACCTTC
CDR3 protein: CASSPGQGANYGYTF

J gene: TRBJ2-1
D gene: .
clone size: .
V gene: TRBV2
CDR3 DNA: TGTGCCAGCAGCCTACTGGAGAAGCAGTTCTTC
CDR3 protein: CASSLLEKQFF

J gene: TRBJ2-7
D gene: .
clone size: few
V gene: TRBV5-1
CDR3 DNA: TGCGCCAGCAGCGGGGGCTGGGACGAGCAGTACTTC
CDR3 protein: CASSGGWDEQYF

J gene: TRBJ2-3
D gene: TRBD2
clone size: once
V gene: TRBV24-1
CDR3 DNA: TGTGCCACCAGTGACAATCTAGCGGCCTCAGATACGCAGTATTTT
CDR3 protein: CATSDNLAASDTQYF

J gene: TRBJ2-5
D gene: .
clone size: .
V gene: TRBV5-1
CDR3 DNA: TGCGCCAGCACCGACGGGGGCCAAGAGACCCAGTACTTC
CDR3 protein: CASTDGGQETQYF

J gene: TRBJ2-6
D gene: .
clone size: .
V gene: TRBV5-1
CDR3 DNA: TGCGCCAGCAGCTTCCAGCGCTCTGGGGCCAACGTCCTGACTTTC
CDR3 protein: CASSFQRSGANVLTF

J gene: TRBJ2-3
D gene: .
clone size: .
V gene: TRBV9
CDR3 DNA: TGTGCCAGCAGCGTAGAGGGACTTCCCACAGATACGCAGTATTTT
CDR3 protein: CASSVEGLPTDTQYF

J gene: TRBJ2-2
D gene: TRBD2
clone size: .
V gene: TRBV6-1
CDR3 DNA: TGTGCCAGCAGTGAGGCGGCTAGCGGGGCGAACACCGGGGAGCTGTTTTTT
CDR3 protein: CASSEAASGANTGELFF

J gene: TRBJ1-5
D gene: .
clone size: .
V gene: TRBV24-1
CDR3 DNA: TGTGCCACCAGTGAACACCAGGGCCGGCCCCAGCATTTT
CDR3 protein: CATSEHQGRPQHF

J gene: TRBJ1-5
D gene: .
clone size: .
V gene: TRBV5-6
CDR3 DNA: TGTGCCAGCAGCTTGTGGCCGGAGCTTAGGCCCCAGCATTTT
CDR3 protein: CASSLWPELRPQHF

J gene: TRBJ2-2
D gene: TRBD1
clone size: .
V gene: TRBV19
CDR3 DNA: TGTGCCACACCACAGGGGCGGGACACCGGGGAGCTGTTTTTT
CDR3 protein: CATPQGRDTGELFF

J gene: TRBJ1-5
D gene: .
clone size: .
V gene: TRBV5-5
CDR3 DNA: TGTGCCAGCAGCTTGACGGGTCACCTAGATCAGCCCCAGCATTTT
CDR3 protein: CASSLTGHLDQPQHF

J gene: TRBJ1-1
D gene: .
clone size: .
V gene: TRBV25-1
CDR3 DNA: TGTGCCAGCGCTTTAGGTACAGGACACACTGAAGCTTTCTTT
CDR3 protein: CASALGTGHTEAFF

J gene: TRBJ2-2
D gene: TRBD2
clone size: .
V gene: TRBV11-2
CDR3 DNA: TGTGCCAGCAGCTCCAGACTAGCGGCGAACACCGGGGAGCTGTTTTTT
CDR3 protein: CASSSRLAANTGELFF

J gene: TRBJ2-1
D gene: TRBD1
clone size: .
V gene: TRBV5-4
CDR3 DNA: TGTGCCAGCAGCTTGGCCGGCAGGGGGTCCTACAATGAGCAGTTCTTC
CDR3 protein: CASSLAGRGSYNEQFF

J gene: TRBJ2-7
D gene: TRBD2
clone size: .
V gene: TRBV4-3
CDR3 DNA: TGCGCCAGCAGCCAAGACTTCTTGACTAGCGGGATTGCCTACGAGCAGTACTTC
CDR3 protein: CASSQDFLTSGIAYEQYF

J gene: TRBJ2-1
D gene: TRBD2
clone size: once
V gene: TRBV4-2
CDR3 DNA: TGTGCCAGCAGCCAGGACAGCGGGAGGCCGGTCTATGAGCAGTTCTTC
CDR3 protein: CASSQDSGRPVYEQFF

J gene: TRBJ2-7
D gene: TRBD2
clone size: few
V gene: TRBV7-2
CDR3 DNA: TGTGCCAGCAGCGTATCTAGCGGCTCCTACGAGCAGTACTTC
CDR3 protein: CASSVSSGSYEQYF

J gene: TRBJ1-5
D gene: TRBD1
clone size: once
V gene: TRBV6-1
CDR3 DNA: TGTGCCAGCAGTGCGGTGACAGGGGGACGCAATCAGCCCCAGCATTTT
CDR3 protein: CASSAVTGGRNQPQHF